The next 29 T cell receptor beta chains were all read from a single sample in a study of graft-versus-host responses after intestinal transplantation. Each mixed lymphocyte reaction held approximately 200,000 CFSE-labeled responders and approximately 200,000 irradiated violet-dye-labeled stimulators. TCRdb's copy holds only in-frame clones and misses some; the assay was immunoSEQ multiplex PCR. Among 23,000 or so clones listed, about 35% were seen once. The sample consisted of alloreactive CD8+ T cells from a mixed lymphocyte reaction culture, taken before intestinal transplant. Subset reported: CFSE-low proliferating T cells sorted from roughly six-day pre-transplant mixed lymphocyte reaction (GvH or HvG direction). The receptors shown here come from a human patient who received an intestinal transplant.

This sequence joins TRBV28 and TRBJ2-3; a possible D gene is TRBD2 (5 bases). This CDR3 comprises 14 residues. Germline CDR1 and CDR2: MDHEN and SYDVKM. Deletions cut 3 bases from V and 2 bases from J, with 9 bases between. In DNA, the CDR3 is TGTGCCAGCAGTTTGACTACGAACACAGATACGCAGTATTTT. Its translation: CASSLTTNTDTQYF.

This clone was counted between two and nine times. The V and J genes are TRBV5-1 and TRBJ2-1; 8 bases map to TRBD2. The CDR3 is 16 residues long. Looked up from germline, CDR1 is SGHRS and CDR2 is YFSETQ. V lost 4 bases to trimming and J lost 3 bases; unmatched junction nucleotides: 9. CDR3 in DNA: TGCGCCAGCAGCGTGGCGGTTAGCGGGGACTACAATGAGCAGTTCTTC. This sequence encodes CASSVAVSGDYNEQFF.

CDR3 loop: CASSLALNTEAFF. The CDR3 DNA reads as TGTGCCAGCAGCTTGGCTTTGAACACTGAAGCTTTCTTT. The rearrangement links TRBV5-4 to TRBJ1-1, with no clear D. V lost 0 bases and J lost 0, with 3 bases in between. Germline V gene lookup returns CDR1 SGHNT and CDR2 YYREEE (reference sequence). There are 13 residues in the CDR3.

The chain recombines TRBV2 with TRBJ2-7; D is perhaps TRBD2 (6 bases). Trimming shortened V by 1 base and J by 3 bases, and 13 bases separated the two germline ends. The V gene's germline CDR1 is SNHLY and CDR2 FYNNEI. The CDR3 covers 15 residues. In DNA, the CDR3 is TGTGCCAGCAGTGAAGAGGCTAGCGAGAACTACGAGCAGTACTTC. Protein sequence: CASSEEASENYEQYF.

The V and J genes are TRBV9 and TRBJ2-1; D not certain. Germline CDR1 and CDR2: SGDLS and YYNGEE. This CDR3 comprises 15 residues. The V and J ends lost 0 bases and 1 base respectively, with 8 bases between them. CDR3 sequence reads: CASSVGTVSYNEQFF. The CDR3, as DNA: TGTGCCAGCAGCGTAGGTACGGTTTCCTACAATGAGCAGTTCTTC.

This chain joins TRBV28 and TRBJ2-3; 8 bases fit TRBD1. CDR3 length: 15 residues. Losses at the gene ends were 4 bases for V and 2 bases for J; bases not matched to a gene: 5. Germline-derived CDR1 and CDR2 are MDHEN and SYDVKM. For the CDR3, the DNA is TGTGCCAGCAGTTCACCGGGACAGGACACAGATACGCAGTATTTT. Translation: CASSSPGQDTDTQYF.

V is TRBV27 and J is TRBJ2-6; D unclear. V lost 3 bases to trimming and J lost 2 bases, with 8 bases between them. CDR3 length equals 15 residues. CDR1 MNHEY and CDR2 SMNVEV come from the germline V gene (reference sequence). CDR3 DNA: TGTGCCAGCAGTTTGATACCCACTGGGGCCAACGTCCTGACTTTC. Protein product: CASSLIPTGANVLTF.

The chain couples TRBV7-7 to TRBJ2-7; D gene ambiguous. This CDR3 is 14 amino acids long. V was clipped by 1 base and J by 1 base, with 8 bases between them. Germline V CDR1 and CDR2: SSHAT, FNYEAQ (reference sequence). As DNA, the CDR3 is TGTGCCAGCAGCTTAGGGGGAACGTCCTACGAGCAGTACTTC. It specifies CASSLGGTSYEQYF.

The CDR3 protein is CASSLPREQFF. The CDR3 DNA is TGTGCCAGCAGCTTGCCTCGAGAGCAGTTCTTC. This chain uses TRBV5-5 with TRBJ2-1; D remains ambiguous. V was clipped by 1 base and J by 10 bases, with 6 bases between them. Germline V lookup: CDR1 SGHKS, CDR2 YYEKEE (reference sequence). The CDR3 sequence is 11 residues long.

Within the sample, this clone is medium-sized (0.01 to 0.1%). The chain recombines TRBV19 with TRBJ2-7; a weak D match, TRBD1 (6 bases). Germline V lookup: CDR1 LNHDA, CDR2 SQIVND (reference sequence). The CDR3 contains 16 residues. V lost 1 base, J lost 3 bases, and 16 bases lay in between. The CDR3 is CASSIVGTTAFYEQYF. DNA for the CDR3: TGTGCCAGTAGTATAGTTGGGACAACCGCTTTCTACGAGCAGTACTTC.

The V gene is TRBV4-2, the J gene TRBJ2-7; D not certain. The CDR3 spans 15 residues. Trimming left V 0 bases short and J 1 base short, with 10 bases between. The germline CDR1 and CDR2 sequences are LGHNA and YNFKEQ. The CDR3: CASSQEAFGSYEQYF. The CDR3 DNA reads as TGTGCCAGCAGCCAAGAAGCCTTTGGGTCCTACGAGCAGTACTTC.

By share of the sample, this clone is medium-sized (0.01 to 0.1%). The V call is TRBV28, the J call TRBJ2-7; D is uncertain. This CDR3 contains 11 residues. Per germline, CDR1 MDHEN and CDR2 SYDVKM. Trimming removed 6 bases at V and 13 bases at J, with 16 bases between. The chain's CDR3 is CASRDDLERYF. Written as DNA, the CDR3 is TGTGCCAGCAGGGATGACTTGGAACGATACTTC. Drawing the rest from reference TRBV28 and TRBJ2-7, the complete variable domain is DVKVTQSSRYLVKRTGEKVFLECVQDMDHENMFWYRQDPGLGLRLIYFSYDVKMKEKGDIPEGYSVSREKKERFSLILESASTNQTSMYLCASRDDLERYFGPGTRLTVT.

V and J are TRBV2 and TRBJ1-4; D is unresolved. Trimming stripped 8 bases from V and 4 bases from J, with 14 bases between. Germline-derived CDR1 and CDR2 are SNHLY and FYNNEI. There are 14 residues in the CDR3. The CDR3 loop is CASARWPGNEKLFF. The CDR3 nucleotides are TGTGCCAGCGCTCGGTGGCCGGGTAATGAAAAACTGTTTTTT.

The chain uses TRBV7-6 and TRBJ2-1, with 7 bases identical to TRBD1. Germline V gives CDR1 SGHVS, CDR2 FNYEAQ. With 5 bases clipped from V and 0 bases from J, the junction kept 4 bases outside the gene matches. The length of the CDR3 is 15 residues. The CDR3 loop is CASSPGQNSYNEQFF. In DNA, the CDR3 is TGTGCCAGCAGCCCGGGACAGAACTCCTACAATGAGCAGTTCTTC.

This rearrangement joins TRBV2 to TRBJ2-3; 12 bases align to TRBD2. The V gene end was trimmed by 10 bases and the J gene end by 2 bases; junction bases not matched to a gene: 4. This CDR3 has 14 amino acids. CDR1 is SNHLY, CDR2 FYNNEI, per germline. The CDR3 nucleotides are TGTGCCACCCGGACTAGCGGGACCACAGATACGCAGTATTTT. As protein: CATRTSGTTDTQYF.

V is TRBV5-4 and J is TRBJ2-1, with D tentatively TRBD1 (5 bases). CDR1 and CDR2 (germline): SGHNT, YYREEE (reference sequence). V shed 1 base and J shed 7 bases, with 9 bases lying between them. The CDR3 runs 13 residues. The chain's CDR3 is CASSLPPGNEQFF. CDR3 DNA: TGTGCCAGCAGCTTGCCCCCAGGGAATGAGCAGTTCTTC. Variable domain in full (rest from reference TRBV5-4 and TRBJ2-1): ETGVTQSPTHLIKTRGQQVTLRCSSQSGHNTVSWYQQALGQGPQFIFQYYREEENGRGNFPPRFSGLQFPNYSSELNVNALELDDSALYLCASSLPPGNEQFFGPGTRLTVL.

By proportion, this clone is large. The J gene is TRBJ1-1, the V gene TRBV6-5, with TRBD1 identical over 7 bases. Germline CDR1 and CDR2: MNHEY and SVGAGI. V lost 6 bases to trimming and J lost 2 bases; unmatched junction nucleotides: 3. This CDR3 contains 13 residues. This CDR3 reads CASRTGINTEAFF. The CDR3 coding sequence is TGTGCCAGCAGGACAGGGATTAACACTGAAGCTTTCTTT.

In its sample, this clone is medium-sized. Written as DNA, the CDR3 is TGTGCCAGCAGTTCTGGGGGAGGCACGTACGAGCAGTACTTC. Its translation: CASSSGGGTYEQYF. V usage is TRBV27 and J usage is TRBJ2-7; TRBD2 is a possible D gene (6 bases). The CDR3 length is 14 residues. Trimming removed 4 bases from V and 4 bases from J, with 14 bases in between. From germline, CDR1 is MNHEY and CDR2 SMNVEV (reference sequence).

The V and J genes are TRBV13 and TRBJ2-2; D not certain. The germline V and J ends were trimmed by 5 bases and 6 bases, with 7 bases remaining between them. The V gene's germline CDR1 is PRHDT and CDR2 FYEKMQ (reference sequence). The CDR3 has 12 residues. As DNA, the CDR3 is TGTGCCAGCAGCCCGACGCCCGGGGAGCTGTTTTTT. This codes for CASSPTPGELFF.

The chain joins TRBV9 to TRBJ2-2; D gene uncertain. CDR3 length: 13 amino acids. V lost 0 bases and J 4 bases, leaving 4 bases between the germline ends. Germline lookup yields CDR1 SGDLS and CDR2 YYNGEE. CDR3 protein: CASSVEGTGELFF. DNA of the CDR3: TGTGCCAGCAGCGTAGAGGGCACCGGGGAGCTGTTTTTT.

In its sample, this clone was seen a few times. One end of the junction varies from germline; a read error may be responsible. The chain couples TRBV5-1 to TRBJ1-1; D not resolved. Germline V lookup: CDR1 SGHRS, CDR2 YFSETQ. The CDR3 spans 14 residues. The CDR3 spells CASRLGSMNTEAFF. The CDR3 nucleotides are TGCGCCAGCAGGTTGGGTTCCATGAACACTGAAGCTTTCTTT. Full variable domain (outside the CDR3, taken from reference TRBV5-1 and TRBJ1-1): KAGVTQTPRYLIKTRGQQVTLSCSPISGHRSVSWYQQTPGQGLQFLFEYFSETQRNKGNFPGRFSGRQFSNSRSEMNVSTLELGDSALYLCASRLGSMNTEAFFGQGTRLTVV.

The V and J genes are TRBV27 and TRBJ2-7, with 11 bases that match TRBD2. The ends lost 1 base at V and 6 bases at J; junction bases unmatched: 2. The CDR3 loop spans 14 amino acids. Germline values: CDR1 MNHEY, CDR2 SMNVEV (reference sequence). The CDR3 nucleotides read TGTGCCAGCAGTTTATTTAGCGGGGGGGCCGAGCAGTACTTC. Translated, it gives CASSLFSGGAEQYF.

The chain has TRBV6-1 and TRBJ2-7; 7 bases match TRBD1. CDR1 MNHNS and CDR2 SASEGT come from the germline V gene. Unmatched junction bases numbered 2, after V lost 5 bases and J lost 4 bases. This CDR3 comprises 12 residues. For the CDR3, the DNA is TGTGCCAGCAGTCCACAGGGGTACGAGCAGTACTTC. This sequence encodes CASSPQGYEQYF.

The chain carries TRBV19 and TRBJ1-2, with 7 nucleotides matching TRBD1. CDR1 is LNHDA, CDR2 SQIVND, per germline (reference sequence). With 5 bases clipped from V and 7 bases from J, the junction kept 10 bases outside the gene matches. The CDR3 contains 14 residues. CDR3 in DNA: TGTGCCAGTAGTCCGGGACAGTTAGGCTTTGGCTACACCTTC. Translated: CASSPGQLGFGYTF.

The rearrangement joins TRBV7-2 to TRBJ1-2, with D perhaps TRBD1 (6 bases). V was shortened by 5 bases and J by 9 bases, with 10 bases between the two germline ends. CDR1 and CDR2 from the germline V gene are SGHTA and FQGNSA. The CDR3 consists of 11 residues. This chain's CDR3 is CASSTQGSYTF. The CDR3 nucleotides read TGTGCCAGCAGCACTCAGGGGAGCTACACCTTC.

The chain has TRBV11-2 and TRBJ2-1, with D hard to call. CDR1 SGHAT and CDR2 FQNNGV come from the germline V gene. This CDR3 has 11 residues. Trimming removed 3 bases at V and 9 bases at J, with 6 bases between. CDR3: CASSLYGEQFF. Here the CDR3 DNA reads TGTGCCAGCAGCTTGTACGGTGAGCAGTTCTTC.

There are a few counts of this clone. V is TRBV7-6 and J is TRBJ1-2, with D perhaps TRBD1 (5 bases). Germline loops: CDR1 SGHVS, CDR2 FNYEAQ. V lost 5 bases to trimming and J lost 5 bases, with 12 bases between them. The CDR3 is 13 amino acids. In DNA form, the CDR3 reads TGTGCCAGCAGCCATGGGACCCAATATGGCTACACCTTC. Amino acid sequence: CASSHGTQYGYTF.

The chain joins TRBV18 to TRBJ2-1; D may be TRBD2 (7 bases). Trimming removed 6 bases from V and 5 bases from J, with 20 bases in between. The CDR3 contains 16 residues. Germline CDR1 is KGHSH and CDR2 is LQKENI. This CDR3 is CASSTTGGPTNNEQFF. The CDR3 region has the DNA TGTGCCAGCTCCACCACGGGGGGCCCAACCAACAATGAGCAGTTCTTC.

This chain joins TRBV5-1 and TRBJ2-1; D not resolved. CDR3 size: 11 residues. Per the germline V gene, CDR1 is SGHRS and CDR2 is YFSETQ. V lost 3 bases and J lost 5, with 3 bases in between. This CDR3 is CASSWDNEQFF. DNA for the CDR3: TGCGCCAGCAGCTGGGACAATGAGCAGTTCTTC.